The rows below give T cell receptor beta chains drawn from one sample of a study of OX40 agonist ivuxolimab in advanced cancers. Only in-frame clones appear in the TCRdb table, and some are missing; sequencing was by immunoSEQ multiplex PCR. In the table there are tens of thousands of clones, 75% to 85% of which are singletons. The sequencing here drew on CD4+ or CD8+ T cells sorted from blood, taken in a trial of the OX40 agonist ivuxolimab. These receptors were collected from an adult with an advanced solid tumor such as melanoma, head and neck, liver or kidney cancer. The CDR3 runs from the conserved cysteine through the conserved F or W. Each record gives: J gene, clone size, D gene, CDR3 length, V gene, CDR3 DNA, CDR3 protein. A D gene is named only where the DNA matches it firmly. Clone size is shown for a subset of rows, as once, few, many or a class of expanded clone.

J: TRBJ1-2; size: NA; D: NA; length: 12; V: TRBV6-5; DNA: TGTGCCAGCAGTTACTCAGGGAATGGCTACACCTTC; CDR3: CASSYSGNGYTF
J: TRBJ1-5; size: NA; D: TRBD1; length: 13; V: TRBV12-5; DNA: TGTGCTAGTGCCCCGACAGGGGCTCAGCCCCAGCATTTT; CDR3: CASAPTGAQPQHF
J: TRBJ1-1; size: NA; D: NA; length: 14; V: TRBV2; DNA: TGTGCCAGCAGAACTAGGGTCATGAACACTGAAGCTTTCTTT; CDR3: CASRTRVMNTEAFF
J: TRBJ2-7; size: NA; D: TRBD1; length: 16; V: TRBV18; DNA: TGTGCCAGCTCACCACCGGGGACAGGGGGCTTATACGAGCAGTACTTC; CDR3: CASSPPGTGGLYEQYF
J: TRBJ1-1; size: few; D: NA; length: 14; V: TRBV11-2; DNA: TGTGCCAGCAGCTTAGGTCCGGGGAACACTGAAGCTTTCTTT; CDR3: CASSLGPGNTEAFF
J: TRBJ2-3; size: NA; D: TRBD1; length: 17; V: TRBV7-9; DNA: TGTGCCAGCAGCTTAGGGGTGACAGGGGGCAGAACAGATACGCAGTATTTT; CDR3: CASSLGVTGGRTDTQYF
J: TRBJ1-6; size: once; D: NA; length: 14; V: TRBV11-2; DNA: TGTGCCAGCAGCTTAGGGGCCGTTAATTCACCCCTCCACTTT; CDR3: CASSLGAVNSPLHF
J: TRBJ1-2; size: NA; D: NA; length: 11; V: TRBV21-1; DNA: TGTGCCAGCAGCAAAGATGCCCGAGGCACCTTC; CDR3: CASSKDARGTF
J: TRBJ1-4; size: few; D: NA; length: 14; V: TRBV29-1; DNA: TGCAGCGTCCTATTACTGGAAACTAATGAAAAACTGTTTTTT; CDR3: CSVLLLETNEKLFF
J: TRBJ2-5; size: NA; D: TRBD2; length: 17; V: TRBV11-2; DNA: TGTGCCAGCAGCTTAGAAAGTAGACTAGCGGGGGTGGAGACCCAGTACTTC; CDR3: CASSLESRLAGVETQYF
J: TRBJ2-5; size: NA; D: NA; length: 12; V: TRBV27; DNA: TGTGCCAGCAGTTTATCAGGGGAGACCCAGTACTTC; CDR3: CASSLSGETQYF
J: TRBJ2-2; size: NA; D: NA; length: 16; V: TRBV5-1; DNA: TGCGCCAGCAAGCCCTTCGGGCGGGCGGACACCGGGGAGCTGTTTTTT; CDR3: CASKPFGRADTGELFF
J: TRBJ2-5; size: once; D: NA; length: 13; V: TRBV11-3; DNA: TGTGCCAGCAGCCTCGGGACGGGGGAGACCCAGTACTTC; CDR3: CASSLGTGETQYF
J: TRBJ2-7; size: NA; D: NA; length: 13; V: TRBV6-5; DNA: TGTGCCAGCAGTCTCAGGGGTGGCGGCGAGCAGTACTTC; CDR3: CASSLRGGGEQYF
J: TRBJ2-5; size: NA; D: NA; length: 13; V: TRBV11-2; DNA: TGTGCCAGCAGCTTACCAGCGGCAGAGACCCAGTACTTC; CDR3: CASSLPAAETQYF
J: TRBJ1-2; size: NA; D: NA; length: 14; V: TRBV7-9; DNA: TGTGCCAGCAGCCAAGAAGCATTTTTCTATGGCTACACCTTC; CDR3: CASSQEAFFYGYTF
J: TRBJ2-2; size: once; D: NA; length: 17; V: TRBV27; DNA: TGTGCCAGCAGTTTAAGTGGGGGGCGCGCAGGCACCGGGGAGCTGTTTTTT; CDR3: CASSLSGGRAGTGELFF
J: TRBJ1-1; size: NA; D: TRBD1; length: 13; V: TRBV7-8; DNA: TGTGCCAGCAGCCCCAACAGGGGTACTGAAGCTTTCTTT; CDR3: CASSPNRGTEAFF
J: TRBJ1-5; size: NA; D: TRBD1; length: 14; V: TRBV7-2; DNA: TGTGCCAGCAGCCCAGGGGGGCGGGGGCAGCCCCAGCATTTT; CDR3: CASSPGGRGQPQHF
J: TRBJ2-1; size: NA; D: TRBD2; length: 14; V: TRBV5-4; DNA: TGTGCCAGCAGGGGGACTAGCACCTACAATGAGCAGTTCTTC; CDR3: CASRGTSTYNEQFF
J: TRBJ2-2; size: NA; D: NA; length: 15; V: TRBV6-5; DNA: TGTGCCAGCAGTTCCCGGCTCACGAACACCGGGGAGCTGTTTTTT; CDR3: CASSSRLTNTGELFF
J: TRBJ2-3; size: few; D: NA; length: 13; V: TRBV10-3; DNA: TGTGCCATCAGACAGGGTAATACAGATACGCAGTATTTT; CDR3: CAIRQGNTDTQYF
J: TRBJ2-5; size: NA; D: NA; length: 13; V: TRBV7-9; DNA: TGTGCCAGCAGCTCGGATTACCAAGAGACCCAGTACTTC; CDR3: CASSSDYQETQYF
J: TRBJ2-6; size: NA; D: NA; length: 15; V: TRBV7-2; DNA: TGTGCCAGCAGCCCTAGGGGGTCTGGGGCCAACGTCCTGACTTTC; CDR3: CASSPRGSGANVLTF
J: TRBJ2-5; size: NA; D: NA; length: 14; V: TRBV19; DNA: TGTGCCAGTAGTCCCCGACAAAGCGGGGAGACCCAGTACTTC; CDR3: CASSPRQSGETQYF
J: TRBJ2-1; size: NA; D: NA; length: 14; V: TRBV5-1; DNA: TGCGCCAGCAGCTTTGGTGTGGGAGCTAATGAGCAGTTCTTC; CDR3: CASSFGVGANEQFF
J: TRBJ1-2; size: NA; D: NA; length: 13; V: TRBV6-5; DNA: TGTGCCAGCAGTTTACAGGGAGAGCGAGGCTACACCTTC; CDR3: CASSLQGERGYTF
J: TRBJ1-4; size: NA; D: NA; length: 14; V: TRBV28; DNA: TGTGCCAGCAGATCAGGGGCAACTAATGAAAAACTGTTTTTT; CDR3: CASRSGATNEKLFF
J: TRBJ1-5; size: NA; D: NA; length: 14; V: TRBV7-9; DNA: TGTGCCAGCAGCTTAGAAAATAGCAATCAGCCCCAGCATTTT; CDR3: CASSLENSNQPQHF
J: TRBJ2-5; size: NA; D: TRBD1; length: 13; V: TRBV5-4; DNA: TGTGCCAGCAACCGGGACAGGGGAGAGACCCAGTACTTC; CDR3: CASNRDRGETQYF